One and the same sample provided the 3 T cell receptor beta chains below, sequenced in a study of cytotoxic CD8 clonotypes in ibrutinib-treated CLL (dated by TCRdb to the early 2020s). The library came from the immunoSEQ multiplex PCR assay. Held by TCRdb, this immuneACCESS table contains in-frame sequences only and omits some clones. Under half of the omission traces to an unresolved V gene where checked; the cause of the rest is unknown. Present in this sample are roughly 9,000 clones, under 85% of which were seen just once. The ten largest account for 38% of the sample. The source material was PBMCs, sampled before ibrutinib treatment. All receptors come from a human donor with chronic lymphocytic leukemia.

Points on this clone: The junction shows a germline mismatch at one end, possibly a read error. The rearrangement uses TRBV5-3 and TRBJ1-2; TRBD1 aligns across 7 bases. TRBV5-3 is known as an ORF, though its function is uncertain. The CDR3 sequence is 13 residues long. The CDR3 coding sequence is TGTGCCAGCAGCTTGGGACAGAGCTATGGCTACACCTTC. It yields the protein CASSLGQSYGYTF.

As regards this clone: Being one base from a much bigger clone, this may be a read error. The CDR3, as DNA: TGTGCCAGCAGCTTGGACCAAAATAAGCAGTTCTTC. This codes for CASSLDQNKQFF. The chain uses TRBV5-4 and TRBJ2-1; D gene uncertain. Germline CDR1 and CDR2: SGHNT and YYREEE (reference sequence). Trimming removed 0 bases at V and 11 bases at J, with 9 bases between. The CDR3 runs 12 residues.

This clone was detected a few times. This rearrangement joins TRBV5-4 to TRBJ2-1; maybe TRBD1 (6 bases). V shed 4 bases and J shed 7 bases, with 21 bases lying between them. Germline V gives CDR1 SGHNT, CDR2 YYREEE (reference sequence). The CDR3 extends over 16 amino acids. The CDR3 region is CASSQDTQSQGNEQFF. The CDR3 nucleotides are TGTGCCAGCAGCCAAGATACACAGTCTCAGGGGAATGAGCAGTTCTTC.